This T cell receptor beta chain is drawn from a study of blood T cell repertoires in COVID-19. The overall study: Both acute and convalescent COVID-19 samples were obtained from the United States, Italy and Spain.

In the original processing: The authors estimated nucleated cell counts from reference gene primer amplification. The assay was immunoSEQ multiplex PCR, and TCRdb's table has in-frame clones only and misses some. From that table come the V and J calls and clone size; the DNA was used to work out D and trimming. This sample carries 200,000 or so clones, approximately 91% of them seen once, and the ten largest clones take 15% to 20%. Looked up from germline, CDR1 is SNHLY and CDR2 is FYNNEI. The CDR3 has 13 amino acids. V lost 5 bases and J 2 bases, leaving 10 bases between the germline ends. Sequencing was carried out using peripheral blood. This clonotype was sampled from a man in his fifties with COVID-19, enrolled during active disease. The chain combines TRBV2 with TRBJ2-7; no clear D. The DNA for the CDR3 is TGTGCCAGCAGTCGTTCCTCCCCCTACGAGCAGTACTTC. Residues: CASSRSSPYEQYF.